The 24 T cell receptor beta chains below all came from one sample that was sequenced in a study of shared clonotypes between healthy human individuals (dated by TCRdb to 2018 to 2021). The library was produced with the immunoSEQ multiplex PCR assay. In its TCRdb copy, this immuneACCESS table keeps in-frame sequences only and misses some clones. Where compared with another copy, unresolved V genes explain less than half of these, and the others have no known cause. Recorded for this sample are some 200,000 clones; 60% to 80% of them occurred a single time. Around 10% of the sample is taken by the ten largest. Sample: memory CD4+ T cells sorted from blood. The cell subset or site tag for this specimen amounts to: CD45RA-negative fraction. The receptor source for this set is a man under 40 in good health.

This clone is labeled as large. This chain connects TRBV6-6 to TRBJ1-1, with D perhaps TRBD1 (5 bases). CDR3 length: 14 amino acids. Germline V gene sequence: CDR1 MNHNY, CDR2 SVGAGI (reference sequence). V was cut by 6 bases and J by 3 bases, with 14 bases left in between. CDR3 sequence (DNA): TGTGCCAGCAGCAAACAGGCCTGGGACACTGAAGCTTTCTTT. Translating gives CASSKQAWDTEAFF.

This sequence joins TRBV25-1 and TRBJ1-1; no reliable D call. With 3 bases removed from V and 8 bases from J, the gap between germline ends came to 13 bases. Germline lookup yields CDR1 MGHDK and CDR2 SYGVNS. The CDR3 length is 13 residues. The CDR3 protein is CASSDYGVGEAFF. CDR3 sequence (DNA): TGTGCCAGCAGTGATTATGGGGTTGGGGAAGCTTTCTTT.

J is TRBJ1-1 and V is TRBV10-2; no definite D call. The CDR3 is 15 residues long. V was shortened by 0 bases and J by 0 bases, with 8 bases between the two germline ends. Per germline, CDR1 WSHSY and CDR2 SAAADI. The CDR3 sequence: CASSESQQLNTEAFF. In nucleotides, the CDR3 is TGCGCCAGCAGTGAGTCGCAACAGCTGAACACTGAAGCTTTCTTT.

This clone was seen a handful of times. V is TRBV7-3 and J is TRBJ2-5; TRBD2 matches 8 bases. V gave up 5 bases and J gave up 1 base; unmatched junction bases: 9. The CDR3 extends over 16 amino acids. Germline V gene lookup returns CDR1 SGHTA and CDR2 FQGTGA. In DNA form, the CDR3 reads TGTGCCAGCAGCAGGACCGAGCGGGAGTTCCAAGAGACCCAGTACTTC. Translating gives CASSRTEREFQETQYF.

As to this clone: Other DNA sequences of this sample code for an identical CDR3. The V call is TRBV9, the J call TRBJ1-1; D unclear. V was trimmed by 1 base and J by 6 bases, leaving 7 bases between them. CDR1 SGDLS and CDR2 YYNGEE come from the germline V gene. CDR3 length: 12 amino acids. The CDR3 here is CASSVTGSEAFF. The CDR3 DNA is TGTGCCAGCAGCGTAACGGGTTCTGAAGCTTTCTTT.

CDR3 in amino acids: CASSRGPGGTDTQYF. CDR3 in DNA: TGTGCCAGCAGCCGCGGACCCGGCGGCACAGATACGCAGTATTTT. V and J are TRBV5-5 and TRBJ2-3, with unresolved D. Germline values: CDR1 SGHKS, CDR2 YYEKEE (reference sequence). This CDR3 is built from 15 residues. V lost 4 bases and J lost 1, with 13 bases in between.

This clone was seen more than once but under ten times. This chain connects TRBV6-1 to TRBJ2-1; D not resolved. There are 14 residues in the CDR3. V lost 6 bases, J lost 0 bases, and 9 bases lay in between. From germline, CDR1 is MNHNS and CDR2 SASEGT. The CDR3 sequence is CASSLESSYNEQFF. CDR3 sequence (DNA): TGTGCCAGCAGCCTTGAGAGCTCCTACAATGAGCAGTTCTTC.

This CDR3 is CASSTRTGWAEQFF. CDR3 DNA sequence: TGTGCCAGCAGTACTCGGACGGGGTGGGCTGAGCAGTTCTTC. This sequence joins TRBV6-5 and TRBJ2-1; tentative D call: TRBD2 (5 bases). The V gene lost 5 bases and the J gene lost 9 bases, with 17 bases spanning the gap. The CDR3 length is 14 residues. Germline V CDR1 and CDR2: MNHEY, SVGAGI.

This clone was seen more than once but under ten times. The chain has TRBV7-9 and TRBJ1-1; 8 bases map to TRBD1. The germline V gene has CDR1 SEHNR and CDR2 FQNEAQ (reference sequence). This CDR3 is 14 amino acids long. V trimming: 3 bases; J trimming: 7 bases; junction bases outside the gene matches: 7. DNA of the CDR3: TGTGCCAGCAGCTTGGACAGGGCGGCGGATGAAGCTTTCTTT. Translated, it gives CASSLDRAADEAFF.

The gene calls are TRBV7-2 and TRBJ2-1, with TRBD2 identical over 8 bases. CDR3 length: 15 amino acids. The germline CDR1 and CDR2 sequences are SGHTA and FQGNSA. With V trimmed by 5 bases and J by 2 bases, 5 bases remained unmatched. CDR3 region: CASSPPGLAYNEQFF. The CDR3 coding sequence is TGTGCCAGCAGCCCCCCGGGACTAGCCTACAATGAGCAGTTCTTC.

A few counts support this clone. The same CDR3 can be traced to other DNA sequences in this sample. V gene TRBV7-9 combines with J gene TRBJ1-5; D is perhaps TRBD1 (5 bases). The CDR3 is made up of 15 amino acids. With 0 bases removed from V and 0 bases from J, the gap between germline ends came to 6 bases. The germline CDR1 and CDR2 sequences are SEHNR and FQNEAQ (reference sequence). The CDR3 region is CASSLAGDSNQPQHF. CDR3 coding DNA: TGTGCCAGCAGCTTAGCAGGGGATAGCAATCAGCCCCAGCATTTT.

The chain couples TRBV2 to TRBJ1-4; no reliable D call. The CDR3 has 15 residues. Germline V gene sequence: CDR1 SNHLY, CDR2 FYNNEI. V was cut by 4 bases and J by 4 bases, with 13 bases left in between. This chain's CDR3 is CASSGAGAFNEKLFF. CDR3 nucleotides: TGTGCCAGCAGTGGAGCAGGCGCATTTAATGAAAAACTGTTTTTT.

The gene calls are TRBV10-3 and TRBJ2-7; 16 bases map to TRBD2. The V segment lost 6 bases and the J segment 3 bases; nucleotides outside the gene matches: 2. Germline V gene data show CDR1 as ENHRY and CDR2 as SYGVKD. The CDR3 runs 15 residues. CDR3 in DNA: TGTGCCATCAGAGGGACTAGCGGGAGGGACTACGAGCAGTACTTC. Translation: CAIRGTSGRDYEQYF.

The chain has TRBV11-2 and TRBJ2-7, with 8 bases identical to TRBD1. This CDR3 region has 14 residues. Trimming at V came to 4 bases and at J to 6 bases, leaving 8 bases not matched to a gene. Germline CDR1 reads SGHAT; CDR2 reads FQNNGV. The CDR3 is CASSSRQGPSEQYF. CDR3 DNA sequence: TGTGCCAGCAGCTCCCGACAGGGGCCTAGCGAGCAGTACTTC.

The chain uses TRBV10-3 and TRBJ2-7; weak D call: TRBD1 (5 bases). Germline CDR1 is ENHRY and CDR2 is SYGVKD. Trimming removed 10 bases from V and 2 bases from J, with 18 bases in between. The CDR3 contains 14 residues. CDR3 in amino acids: CATDAGSSTYEQYF. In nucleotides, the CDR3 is TGTGCCACTGATGCAGGGTCTTCTACCTACGAGCAGTACTTC.

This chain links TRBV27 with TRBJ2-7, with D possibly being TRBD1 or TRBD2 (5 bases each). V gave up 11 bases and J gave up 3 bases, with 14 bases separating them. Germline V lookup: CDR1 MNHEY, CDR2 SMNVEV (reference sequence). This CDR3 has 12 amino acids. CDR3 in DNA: TGTGCCGCTCGGGGCCGCAGCTACGAGCAGTACTTC. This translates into CAARGRSYEQYF.

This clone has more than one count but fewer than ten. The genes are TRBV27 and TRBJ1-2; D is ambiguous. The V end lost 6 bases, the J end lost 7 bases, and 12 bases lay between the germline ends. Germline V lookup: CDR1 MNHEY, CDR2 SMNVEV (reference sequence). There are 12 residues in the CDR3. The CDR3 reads CASRGGRVGYTF. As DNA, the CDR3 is TGTGCCAGCAGGGGAGGCCGGGTTGGCTACACCTTC.

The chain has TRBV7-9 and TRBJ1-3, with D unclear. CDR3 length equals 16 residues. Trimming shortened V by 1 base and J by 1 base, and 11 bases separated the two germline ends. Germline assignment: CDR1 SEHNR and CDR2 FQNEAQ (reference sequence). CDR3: CASSLDGIQSGNTIYF. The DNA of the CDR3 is TGTGCCAGCAGCTTAGATGGGATCCAATCTGGAAACACCATATATTTT.

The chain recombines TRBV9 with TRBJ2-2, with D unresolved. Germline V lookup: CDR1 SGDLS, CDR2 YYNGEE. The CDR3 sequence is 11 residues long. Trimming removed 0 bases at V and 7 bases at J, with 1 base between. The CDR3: CASSVGGELFF. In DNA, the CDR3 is TGTGCCAGCAGCGTAGGCGGGGAGCTGTTTTTT.

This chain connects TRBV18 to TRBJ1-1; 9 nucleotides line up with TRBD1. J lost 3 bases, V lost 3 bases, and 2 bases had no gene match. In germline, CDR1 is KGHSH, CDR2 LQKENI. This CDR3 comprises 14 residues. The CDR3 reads CASSPGTGYTEAFF. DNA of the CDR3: TGTGCCAGCTCACCCGGGACAGGGTACACTGAAGCTTTCTTT.

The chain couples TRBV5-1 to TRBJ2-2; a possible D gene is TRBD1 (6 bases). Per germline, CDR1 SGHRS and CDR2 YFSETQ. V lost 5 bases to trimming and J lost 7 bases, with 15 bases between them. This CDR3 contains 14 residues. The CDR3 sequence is CASRPTGTIGELFF. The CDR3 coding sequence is TGCGCCAGCAGGCCTACCGGGACAATCGGGGAGCTGTTTTTT.

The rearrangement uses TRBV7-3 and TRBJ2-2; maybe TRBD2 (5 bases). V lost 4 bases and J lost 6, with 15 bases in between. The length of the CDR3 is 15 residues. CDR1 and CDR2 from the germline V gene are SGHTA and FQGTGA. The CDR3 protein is CASSSTRTESGELFF. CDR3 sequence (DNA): TGTGCCAGCAGCTCGACCAGGACTGAATCCGGGGAGCTGTTTTTT.

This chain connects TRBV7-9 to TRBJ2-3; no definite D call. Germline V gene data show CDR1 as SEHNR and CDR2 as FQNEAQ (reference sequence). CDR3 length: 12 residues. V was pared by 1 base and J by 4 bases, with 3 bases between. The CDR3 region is CASSLVADTQYF. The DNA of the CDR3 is TGTGCCAGCAGCTTAGTCGCAGATACGCAGTATTTT.

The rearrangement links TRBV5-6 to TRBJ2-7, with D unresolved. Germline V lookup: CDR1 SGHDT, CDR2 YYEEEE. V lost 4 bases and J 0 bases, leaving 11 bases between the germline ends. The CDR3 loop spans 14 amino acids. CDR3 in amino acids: CASSGNQYSYEQYF. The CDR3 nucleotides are TGTGCCAGCAGCGGGAACCAATACTCCTACGAGCAGTACTTC.